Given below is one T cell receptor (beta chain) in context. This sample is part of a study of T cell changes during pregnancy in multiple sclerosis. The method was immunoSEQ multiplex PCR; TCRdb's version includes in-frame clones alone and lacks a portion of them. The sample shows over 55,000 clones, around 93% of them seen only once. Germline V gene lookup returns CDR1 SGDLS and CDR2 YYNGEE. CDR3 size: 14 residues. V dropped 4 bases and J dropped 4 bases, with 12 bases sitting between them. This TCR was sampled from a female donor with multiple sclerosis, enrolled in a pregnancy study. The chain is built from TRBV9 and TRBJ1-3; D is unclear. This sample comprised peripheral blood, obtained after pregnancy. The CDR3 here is CASSPRGGGNTIYF. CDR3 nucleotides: TGTGCCAGCAGCCCACGGGGAGGCGGAAACACCATATATTTT.